A single sample gave rise to the 9 T cell receptor beta chains below, sequenced in a study of human T cells and chemical hapten exposure. Regarding time point: patch test 1, 2 weeks after DPC sensitization. Sample treatment: therapeutic diphenylcyclopropenone sensitization with weekly scalp DPC. TCRdb processed the RACE reads anew with MiXCR; each CDR3 protein has one entry. This table has roughly 190,000 distinct CDR3 sequences, 20% to 25% appearing once. Here the sequenced sample was whole blood, taken in connection with sensitization to the hapten diphenylcyclopropenone (DPC). The origin of the receptors is a woman aged 50 to 60 with alopecia areata. Some clones in this sample may be carry-over from other donors' samples.

The chain has TRBV12-3 or TRBV12-4 and TRBJ1-2; D uncertain. This CDR3 spans 12 amino acids. Trimming took off 1 base at V and 13 bases at J, with 13 bases between the two ends. The DNA for the CDR3 is TGTGCCAGCAGTTTAGAAAGGTCGGGCCTCACCTTC. This codes for CASSLERSGLTF.

V usage is TRBV29-1 and J usage is TRBJ1-2; D possibly corresponds to TRBD1 (5 bases). Between the trimmed V and J ends, which lost 4 bases and 6 bases, there was a span of 9 bases. Germline-derived CDR1 and CDR2 are SQVTM and ANQGSEA. The CDR3 consists of 11 residues. CDR3: CSVGGTHGYTF. The DNA for the CDR3 is TGCAGCGTTGGGGGGACGCATGGCTACACCTTC.

The chain has TRBV3-1 and TRBJ2-7; D not certain. V gave up 3 bases and J gave up 4 bases, with 7 bases separating them. The CDR3 runs 12 residues. Per the germline V gene, CDR1 is LGHDT and CDR2 is YNNKEL (reference sequence). CDR3 residues: CASSHERYEQYF. CDR3 in DNA: TGTGCCAGCAGCCATGAACGATACGAGCAGTACTTC.

The CDR3 is CASSLAGTSGSAPAAFTSKSGQYF. The CDR3 nucleotides read TGTGCCAGCAGCTTAGCGGGGACTAGCGGGAGCGCCCCGGCGGCCTTTACCTCCAAGAGCGGGCAGTACTTC. J is TRBJ2-7 and V is TRBV7-9, with 14 bases matching TRBD2. The CDR3 is made up of 24 amino acids. J was trimmed by 9 bases and V by 0 bases; bases with no gene match: 31. Germline V gene data show CDR1 as SEHNR and CDR2 as FQNEAQ (reference sequence).

The chain combines TRBV29-1 with TRBJ2-1, with 11 nucleotides matching TRBD1. In germline, CDR1 is SQVTM, CDR2 ANQGSEA. The V segment lost 6 bases and the J segment 8 bases; nucleotides outside the gene matches: 12. The CDR3 consists of 15 residues. For the CDR3, the DNA is TGCAGCGTGGGTGCCGGGACAGGGGGAGAGCATGAGCAGTTCTTC. This sequence encodes CSVGAGTGGEHEQFF.

This clonotype appeared once. The CDR3 here is CANLGQGTYEQYF. The CDR3 DNA reads as TGTGCCAACCTGGGACAGGGGACCTACGAGCAGTACTTC. The V gene is TRBV21-1, the J gene TRBJ2-7; the D call TRBD1 from the table was never checked on the DNA. TRBV21-1 is deemed a pseudogene. This CDR3 has 13 residues.

In this sample, this clonotype turned up many times. At one of its ends the junction is not consistent with the germline gene, which may arise from a read error. The chain uses TRBV7-2 and TRBJ2-1; 8 bases fit TRBD2. CDR1 and CDR2 (germline): SGHTA, FQGNSA. This CDR3 contains 15 residues. The CDR3 sequence: CASSLAGGAYNEQFF. CDR3 coding DNA: TGCGCCAGCAGCTTGGCCGGGGGGGCCTACAATGAGCAGTTCTTC.

The rearrangement links TRBV6-4 to TRBJ1-1; the match to TRBD1 covers 10 bases. The CDR3 has 16 residues. The V segment lost 5 bases and the J segment 4 bases; nucleotides outside the gene matches: 10. Germline-derived CDR1 and CDR2 are MRHNA and SNTAGT. The CDR3 DNA follows: TGTGCCAGCAGTTTGACAGGGGGCCCGCCAGGCACTGAAGCTTTCTTT. This translates into CASSLTGGPPGTEAFF.

This clonotype was detected only a few times. The chain has TRBV6-6 and TRBJ1-1; no clear D gene. The V end was cut by 4 bases, the J end by 13 bases, with 13 bases between. The germline V gene encodes CDR1 MNHNY and CDR2 SVGAGI (reference sequence). The CDR3 covers 11 residues. Written as DNA, the CDR3 is TGTGCCAGCAGTTTCCCGTCGATGGTTTTCTTT. Protein product: CASSFPSMVFF.